What follows describes a single TCR beta chain. Its antigen is undetermined. Using immunoSEQ multiplex PCR, the repertoire was profiled, and TCRdb retains in-frame clones only, with some absent. Of 110,000 or so clones in the sample, 75% to 90% were seen once. This entry is derived from a study of T cell responses to AZD1222 COVID-19 vaccine. Study-wide results and limits: Rises in breadth and depth of Spike-specific TCRs came after two AZD1222 doses.

In germline, CDR1 is KGHSH, CDR2 LQKENI. The CDR3 totals 15 residues. Between the trimmed V and J ends, which lost 3 bases and 6 bases, there was a span of 14 bases. The genes are TRBV18 and TRBJ2-2, with D maybe TRBD1 (6 bases). This clonotype was sampled from an adult in good health. The sample was peripheral blood, taken on day 0 of AZD1222 vaccination. As DNA, the CDR3 is TGTGCCAGCTCACCGAGGACAGTGATGGCCGGGGAGCTGTTTTTT. This codes for CASSPRTVMAGELFF. Looking up the rest from reference TRBV18 and TRBJ2-2 gives the full variable domain: NAGVMQNPRHLVRRRGQEARLRCSPMKGHSHVYWYRQLPEEGLKFMVYLQKENIIDESGMPKERFSAEFPKEGPSILRIQQVVRGDSAAYFCASSPRTVMAGELFFGEGSRLTVL.